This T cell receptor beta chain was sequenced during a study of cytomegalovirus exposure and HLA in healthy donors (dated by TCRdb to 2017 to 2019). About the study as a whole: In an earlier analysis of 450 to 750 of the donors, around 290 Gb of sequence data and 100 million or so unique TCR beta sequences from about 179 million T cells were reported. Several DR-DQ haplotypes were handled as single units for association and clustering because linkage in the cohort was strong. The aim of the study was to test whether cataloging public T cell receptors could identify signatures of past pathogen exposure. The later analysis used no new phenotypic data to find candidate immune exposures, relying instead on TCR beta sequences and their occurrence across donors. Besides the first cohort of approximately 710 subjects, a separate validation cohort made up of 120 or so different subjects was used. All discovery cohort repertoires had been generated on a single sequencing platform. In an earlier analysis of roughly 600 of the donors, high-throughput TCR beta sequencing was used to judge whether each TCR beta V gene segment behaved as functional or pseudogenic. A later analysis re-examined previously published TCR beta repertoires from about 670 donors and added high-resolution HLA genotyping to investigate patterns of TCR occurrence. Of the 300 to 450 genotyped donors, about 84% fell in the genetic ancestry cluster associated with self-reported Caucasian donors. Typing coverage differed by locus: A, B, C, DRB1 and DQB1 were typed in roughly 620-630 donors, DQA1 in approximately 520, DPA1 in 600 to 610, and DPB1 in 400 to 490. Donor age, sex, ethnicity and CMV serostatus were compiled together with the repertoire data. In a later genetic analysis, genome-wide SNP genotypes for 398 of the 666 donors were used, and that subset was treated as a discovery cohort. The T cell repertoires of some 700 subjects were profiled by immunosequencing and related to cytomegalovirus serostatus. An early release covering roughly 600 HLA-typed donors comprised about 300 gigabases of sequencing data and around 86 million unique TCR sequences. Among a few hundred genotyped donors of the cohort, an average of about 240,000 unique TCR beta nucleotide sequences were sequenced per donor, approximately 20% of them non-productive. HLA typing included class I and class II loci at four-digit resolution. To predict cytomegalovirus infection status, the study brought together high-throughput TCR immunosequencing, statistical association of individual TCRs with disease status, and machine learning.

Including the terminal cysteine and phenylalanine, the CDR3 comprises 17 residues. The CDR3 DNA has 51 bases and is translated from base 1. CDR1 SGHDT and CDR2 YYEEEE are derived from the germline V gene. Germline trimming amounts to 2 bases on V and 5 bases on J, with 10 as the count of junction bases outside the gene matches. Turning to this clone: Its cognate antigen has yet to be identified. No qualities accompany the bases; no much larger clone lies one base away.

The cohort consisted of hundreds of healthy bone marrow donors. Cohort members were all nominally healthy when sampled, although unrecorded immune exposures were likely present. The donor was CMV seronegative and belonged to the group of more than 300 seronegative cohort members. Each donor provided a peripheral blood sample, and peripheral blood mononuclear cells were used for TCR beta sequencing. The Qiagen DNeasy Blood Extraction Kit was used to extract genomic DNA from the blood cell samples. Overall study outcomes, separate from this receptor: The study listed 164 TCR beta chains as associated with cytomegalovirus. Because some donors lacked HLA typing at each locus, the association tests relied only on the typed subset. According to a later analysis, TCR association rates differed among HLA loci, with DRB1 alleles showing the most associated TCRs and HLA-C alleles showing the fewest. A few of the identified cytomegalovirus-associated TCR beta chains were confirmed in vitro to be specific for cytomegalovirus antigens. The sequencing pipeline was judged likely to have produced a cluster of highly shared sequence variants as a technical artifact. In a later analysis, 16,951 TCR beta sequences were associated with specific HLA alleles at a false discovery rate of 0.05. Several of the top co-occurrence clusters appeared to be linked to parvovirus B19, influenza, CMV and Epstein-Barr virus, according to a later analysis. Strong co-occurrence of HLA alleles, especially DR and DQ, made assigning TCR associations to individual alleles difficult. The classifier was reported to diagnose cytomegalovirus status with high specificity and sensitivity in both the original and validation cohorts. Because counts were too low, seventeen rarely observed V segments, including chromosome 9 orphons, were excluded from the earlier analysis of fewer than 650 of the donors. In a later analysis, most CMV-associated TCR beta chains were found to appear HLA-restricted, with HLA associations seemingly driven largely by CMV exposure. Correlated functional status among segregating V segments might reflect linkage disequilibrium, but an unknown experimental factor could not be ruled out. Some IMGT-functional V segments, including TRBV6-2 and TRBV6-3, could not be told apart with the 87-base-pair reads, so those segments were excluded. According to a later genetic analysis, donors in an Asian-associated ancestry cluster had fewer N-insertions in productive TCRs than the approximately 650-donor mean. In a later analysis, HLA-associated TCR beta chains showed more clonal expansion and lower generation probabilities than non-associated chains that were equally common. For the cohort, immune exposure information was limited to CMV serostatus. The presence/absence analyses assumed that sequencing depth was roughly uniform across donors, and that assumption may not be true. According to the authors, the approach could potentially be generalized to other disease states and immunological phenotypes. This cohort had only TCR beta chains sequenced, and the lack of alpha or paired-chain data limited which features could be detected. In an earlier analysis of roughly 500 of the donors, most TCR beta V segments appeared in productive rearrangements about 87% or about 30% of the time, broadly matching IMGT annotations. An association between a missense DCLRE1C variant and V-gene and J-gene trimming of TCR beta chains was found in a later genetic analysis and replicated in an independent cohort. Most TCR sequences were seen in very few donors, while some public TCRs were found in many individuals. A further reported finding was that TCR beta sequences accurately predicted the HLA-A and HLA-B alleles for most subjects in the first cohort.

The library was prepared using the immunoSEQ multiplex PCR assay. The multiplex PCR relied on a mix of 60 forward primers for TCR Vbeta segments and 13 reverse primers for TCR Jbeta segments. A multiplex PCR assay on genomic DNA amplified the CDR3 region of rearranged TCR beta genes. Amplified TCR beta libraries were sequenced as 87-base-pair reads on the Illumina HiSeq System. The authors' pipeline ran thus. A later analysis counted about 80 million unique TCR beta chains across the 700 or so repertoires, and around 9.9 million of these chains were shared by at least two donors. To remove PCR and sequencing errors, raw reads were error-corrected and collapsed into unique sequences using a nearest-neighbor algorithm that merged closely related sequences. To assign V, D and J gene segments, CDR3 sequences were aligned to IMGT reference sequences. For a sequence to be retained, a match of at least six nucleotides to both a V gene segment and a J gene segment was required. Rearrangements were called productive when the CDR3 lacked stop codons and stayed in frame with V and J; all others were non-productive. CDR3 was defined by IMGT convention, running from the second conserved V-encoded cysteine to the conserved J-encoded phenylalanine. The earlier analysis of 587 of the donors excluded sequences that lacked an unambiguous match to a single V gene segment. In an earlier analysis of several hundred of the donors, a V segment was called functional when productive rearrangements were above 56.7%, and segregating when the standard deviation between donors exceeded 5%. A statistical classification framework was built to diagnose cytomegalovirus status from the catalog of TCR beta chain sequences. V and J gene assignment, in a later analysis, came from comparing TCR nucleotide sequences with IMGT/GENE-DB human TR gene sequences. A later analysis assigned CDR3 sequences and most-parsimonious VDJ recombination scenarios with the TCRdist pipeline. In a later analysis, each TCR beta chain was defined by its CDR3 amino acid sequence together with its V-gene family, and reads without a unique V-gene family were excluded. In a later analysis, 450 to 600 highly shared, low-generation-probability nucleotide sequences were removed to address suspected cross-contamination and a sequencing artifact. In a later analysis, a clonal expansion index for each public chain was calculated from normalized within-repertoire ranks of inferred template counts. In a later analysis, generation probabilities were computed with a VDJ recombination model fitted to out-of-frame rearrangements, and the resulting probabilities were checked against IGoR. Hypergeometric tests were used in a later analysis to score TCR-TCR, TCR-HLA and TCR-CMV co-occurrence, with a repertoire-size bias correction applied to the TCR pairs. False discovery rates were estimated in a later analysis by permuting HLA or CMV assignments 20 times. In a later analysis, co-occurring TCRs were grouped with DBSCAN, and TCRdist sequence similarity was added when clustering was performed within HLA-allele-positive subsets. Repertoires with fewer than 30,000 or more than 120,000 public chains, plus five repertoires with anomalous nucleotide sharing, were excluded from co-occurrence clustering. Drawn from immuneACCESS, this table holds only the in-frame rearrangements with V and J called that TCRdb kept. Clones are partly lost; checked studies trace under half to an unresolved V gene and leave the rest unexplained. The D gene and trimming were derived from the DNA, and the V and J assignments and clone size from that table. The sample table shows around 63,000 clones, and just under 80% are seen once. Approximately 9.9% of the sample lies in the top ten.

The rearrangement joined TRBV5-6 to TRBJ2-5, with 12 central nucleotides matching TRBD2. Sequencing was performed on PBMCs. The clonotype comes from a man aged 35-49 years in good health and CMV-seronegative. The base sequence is TGTGCCAGCAGCTTTCATGTGACTAGCGGGAGCGAGGAGACCCAGTACTTC. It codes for CASSFHVTSGSEETQYF. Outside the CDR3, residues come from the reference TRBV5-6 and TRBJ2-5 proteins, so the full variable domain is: DAGVTQSPTHLIKTRGQQVTLRCSPKSGHDTVSWYQQALGQGPQFIFQYYEEEERQRGNFPDRFSGHQFPNYSSELNVNALLLGDSALYLCASSFHVTSGSEETQYFGPGTRLLVL.